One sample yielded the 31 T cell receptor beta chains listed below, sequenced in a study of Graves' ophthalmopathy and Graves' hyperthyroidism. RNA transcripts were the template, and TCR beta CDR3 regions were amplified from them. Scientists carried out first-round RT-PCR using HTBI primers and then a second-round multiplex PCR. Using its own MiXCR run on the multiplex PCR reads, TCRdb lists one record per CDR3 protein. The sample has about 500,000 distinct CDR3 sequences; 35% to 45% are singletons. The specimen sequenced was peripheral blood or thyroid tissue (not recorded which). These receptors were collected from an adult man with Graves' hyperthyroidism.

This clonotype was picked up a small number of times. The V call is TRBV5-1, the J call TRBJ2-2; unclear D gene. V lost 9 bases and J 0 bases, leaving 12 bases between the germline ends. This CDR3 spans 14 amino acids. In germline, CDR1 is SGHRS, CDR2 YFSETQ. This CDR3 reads CATEDGSNTGELFF. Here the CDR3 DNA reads TGCGCCACAGAGGACGGCTCGAACACCGGGGAGCTGTTTTTT.

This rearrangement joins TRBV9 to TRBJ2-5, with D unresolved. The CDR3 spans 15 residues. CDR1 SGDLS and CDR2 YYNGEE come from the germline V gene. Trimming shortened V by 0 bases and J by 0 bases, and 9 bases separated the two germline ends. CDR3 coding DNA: TGTGCCAGCAGCGTAGAGGCAGCGAACCAAGAGACCCAGTACTTC. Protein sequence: CASSVEAANQETQYF.

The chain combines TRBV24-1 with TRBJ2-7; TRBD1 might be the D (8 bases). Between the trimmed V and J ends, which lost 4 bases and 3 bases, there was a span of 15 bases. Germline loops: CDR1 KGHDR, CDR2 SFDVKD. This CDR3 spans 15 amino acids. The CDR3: CATSEGGTGNYEQYF. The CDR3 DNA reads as TGTGCCACCAGTGAGGGGGGGACAGGTAACTACGAGCAGTACTTC.

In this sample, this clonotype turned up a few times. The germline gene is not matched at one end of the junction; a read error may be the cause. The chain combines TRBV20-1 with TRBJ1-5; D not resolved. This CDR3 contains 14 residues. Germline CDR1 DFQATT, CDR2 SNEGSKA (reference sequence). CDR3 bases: TGCAGTGCTAGGAAAGAAGGGTACAATCGGCCCCAGCATTTT. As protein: CSARKEGYNRPQHF.

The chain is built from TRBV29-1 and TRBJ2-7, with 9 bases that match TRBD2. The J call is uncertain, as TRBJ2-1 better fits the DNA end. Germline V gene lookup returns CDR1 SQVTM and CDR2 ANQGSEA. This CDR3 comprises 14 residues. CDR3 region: CSGGASGAYNEQFF. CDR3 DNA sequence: TGCAGCGGTGGGGCTAGCGGGGCATACAATGAGCAGTTCTTC.

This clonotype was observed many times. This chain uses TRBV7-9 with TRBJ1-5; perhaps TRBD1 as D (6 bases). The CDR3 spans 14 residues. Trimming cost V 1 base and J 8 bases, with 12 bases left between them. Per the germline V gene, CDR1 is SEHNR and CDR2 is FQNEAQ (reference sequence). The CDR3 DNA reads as TGTGCCAGCAGCTTAGGGGGGGCAGGCGAGCCCCAGCATTTT. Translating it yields CASSLGGAGEPQHF.

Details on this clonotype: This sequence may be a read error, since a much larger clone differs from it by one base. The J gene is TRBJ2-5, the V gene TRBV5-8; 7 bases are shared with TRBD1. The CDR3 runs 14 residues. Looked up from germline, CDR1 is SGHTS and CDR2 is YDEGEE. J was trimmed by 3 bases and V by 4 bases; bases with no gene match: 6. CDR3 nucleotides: TGTGCCAGCAGCGTGGACAGGCGAAAAGAGACCCAGTACTTC. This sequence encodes CASSVDRRKETQYF.

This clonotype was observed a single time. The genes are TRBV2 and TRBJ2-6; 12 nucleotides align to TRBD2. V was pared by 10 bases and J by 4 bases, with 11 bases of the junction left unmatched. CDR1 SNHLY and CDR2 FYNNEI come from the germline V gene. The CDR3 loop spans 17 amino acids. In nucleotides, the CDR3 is TGTGCCACCAGAACCTCCGGGACTAGCGGGGGGGCCAACGTCCTGACTTTC. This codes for CATRTSGTSGGANVLTF.

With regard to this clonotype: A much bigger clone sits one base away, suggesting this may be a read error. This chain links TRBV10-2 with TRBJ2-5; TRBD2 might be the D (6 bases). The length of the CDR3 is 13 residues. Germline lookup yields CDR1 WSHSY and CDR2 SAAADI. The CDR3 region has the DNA TGTGCCAACGGGGGACCAGCTGGGGAGACCCAGTACTTC. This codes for CANGGPAGETQYF.

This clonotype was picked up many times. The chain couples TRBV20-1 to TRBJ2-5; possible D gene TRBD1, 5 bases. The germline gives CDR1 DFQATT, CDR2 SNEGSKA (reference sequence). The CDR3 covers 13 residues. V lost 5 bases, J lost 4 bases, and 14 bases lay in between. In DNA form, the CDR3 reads TGCAGTGCTTTGCAGGGAATTAGAGAGACCCAGTACTTC. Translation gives CSALQGIRETQYF.

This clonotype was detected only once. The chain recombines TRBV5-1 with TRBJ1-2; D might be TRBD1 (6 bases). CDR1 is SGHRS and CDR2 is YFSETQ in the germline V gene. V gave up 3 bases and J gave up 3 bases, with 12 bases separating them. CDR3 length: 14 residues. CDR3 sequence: CASSCGAGDYGYTF. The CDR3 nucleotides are TGCGCCAGCAGCTGCGGGGCAGGGGACTATGGCTACACCTTC.

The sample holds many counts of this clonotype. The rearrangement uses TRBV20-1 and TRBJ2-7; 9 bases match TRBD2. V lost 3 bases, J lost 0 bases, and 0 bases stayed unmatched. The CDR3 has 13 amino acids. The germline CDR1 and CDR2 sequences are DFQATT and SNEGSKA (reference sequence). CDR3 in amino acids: CSASSGSSYEQYF. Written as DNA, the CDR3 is TGCAGTGCTAGTAGCGGGAGCTCCTACGAGCAGTACTTC.

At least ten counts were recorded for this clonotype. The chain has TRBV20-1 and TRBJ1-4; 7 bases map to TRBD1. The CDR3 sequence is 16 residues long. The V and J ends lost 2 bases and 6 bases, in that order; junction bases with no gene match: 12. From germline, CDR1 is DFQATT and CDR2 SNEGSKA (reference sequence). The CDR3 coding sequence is TGCAGTGCTAGATCAACTCGGGGCAGGGGGTATGAAAAACTGTTTTTT. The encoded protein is CSARSTRGRGYEKLFF.

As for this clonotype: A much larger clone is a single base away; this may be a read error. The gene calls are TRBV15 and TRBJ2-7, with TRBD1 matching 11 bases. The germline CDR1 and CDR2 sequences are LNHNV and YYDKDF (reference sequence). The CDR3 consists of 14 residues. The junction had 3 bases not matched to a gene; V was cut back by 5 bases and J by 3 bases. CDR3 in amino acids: CATSGDRGDYEQYF. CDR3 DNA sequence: TGTGCCACCAGCGGGGACAGGGGGGACTACGAGCAGTACTTC.

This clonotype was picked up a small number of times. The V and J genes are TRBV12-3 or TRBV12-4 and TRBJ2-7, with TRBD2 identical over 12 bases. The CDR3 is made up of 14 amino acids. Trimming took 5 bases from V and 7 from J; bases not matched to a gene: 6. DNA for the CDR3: TGTGCCAGCAGTGAGGGACTAGCGGGCGGAGAGCAGTACTTC. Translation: CASSEGLAGGEQYF.

In nucleotides, the CDR3 is TGCAGTGCTAGCATTATAACTAGCGCTCGCACAGATACGCAGTATTTT. This translates into CSASIITSARTDTQYF. This chain uses TRBV20-1 with TRBJ2-3, with 7 bases that match TRBD2. The CDR3 is 16 amino acids. V lost 3 bases to trimming and J lost 1 base; unmatched junction nucleotides: 10. Germline-derived CDR1 and CDR2 are DFQATT and SNEGSKA (reference sequence).

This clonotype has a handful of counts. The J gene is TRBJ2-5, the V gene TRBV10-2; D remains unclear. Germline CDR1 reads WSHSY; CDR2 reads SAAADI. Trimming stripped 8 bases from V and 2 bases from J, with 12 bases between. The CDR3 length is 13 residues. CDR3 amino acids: CASSNGIQETQYF. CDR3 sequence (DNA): TGCGCCAGCTCGAACGGTATTCAAGAGACCCAGTACTTC.

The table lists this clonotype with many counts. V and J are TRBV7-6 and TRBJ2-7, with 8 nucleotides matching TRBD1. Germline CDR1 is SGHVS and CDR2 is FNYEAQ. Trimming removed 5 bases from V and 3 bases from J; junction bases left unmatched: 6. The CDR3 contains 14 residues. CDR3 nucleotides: TGTGCCAGCAGCCCCGACAGGGGAGGCTACGAGCAGTACTTC. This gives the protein CASSPDRGGYEQYF.

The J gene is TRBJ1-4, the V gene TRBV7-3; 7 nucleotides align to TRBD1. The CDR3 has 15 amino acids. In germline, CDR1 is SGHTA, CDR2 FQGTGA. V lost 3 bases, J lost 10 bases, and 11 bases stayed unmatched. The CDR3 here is CASSFRGDRSRKLFF. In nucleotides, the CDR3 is TGTGCCAGCAGCTTCAGGGGGGACCGCTCTCGAAAACTGTTTTTT.

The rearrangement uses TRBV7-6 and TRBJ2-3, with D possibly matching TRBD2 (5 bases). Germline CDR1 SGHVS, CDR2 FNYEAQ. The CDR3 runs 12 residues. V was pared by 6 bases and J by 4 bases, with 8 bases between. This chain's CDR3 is CASSRTPDTQYF. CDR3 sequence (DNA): TGTGCCAGCAGTCGGACTCCAGATACGCAGTATTTT.

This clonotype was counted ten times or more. The CDR3 here is CASSYDATSMETQYF. DNA for the CDR3: TGTGCCAGCAGTTACGATGCCACTAGCATGGAGACCCAGTACTTC. The chain joins TRBV6-5 to TRBJ2-5, with D perhaps matching TRBD2 (6 bases). V was cut by 2 bases and J by 5 bases, with 15 bases left in between. The germline gives CDR1 MNHEY, CDR2 SVGAGI. This CDR3 region has 15 residues.

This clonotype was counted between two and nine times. CDR3 amino acids: CASSPGTAMYNSPLHF. CDR3 nucleotide sequence: TGCGCCAGCAGCCCCGGGACAGCGATGTATAATTCACCCCTCCACTTT. The chain is built from TRBV4-1 and TRBJ1-6; 7 bases align to TRBD1. The CDR3 spans 16 residues. CDR1 MGHRA and CDR2 YSYEKL come from the germline V gene. The V and J ends lost 4 bases and 4 bases, in that order; junction bases with no gene match: 7.

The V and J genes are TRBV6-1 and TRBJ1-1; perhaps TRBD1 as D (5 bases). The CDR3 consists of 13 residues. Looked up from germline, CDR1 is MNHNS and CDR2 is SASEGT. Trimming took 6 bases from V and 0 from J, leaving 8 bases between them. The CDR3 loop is CASRRTLNTEAFF. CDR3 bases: TGTGCCAGCAGGAGGACACTGAACACTGAAGCTTTCTTT.

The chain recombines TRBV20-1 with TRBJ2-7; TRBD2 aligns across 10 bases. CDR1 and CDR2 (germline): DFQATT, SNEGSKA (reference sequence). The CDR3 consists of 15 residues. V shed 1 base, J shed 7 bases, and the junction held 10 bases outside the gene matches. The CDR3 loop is CSARASGRADNEQYF. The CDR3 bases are TGCAGTGCTAGAGCTAGCGGGAGAGCCGACAATGAGCAGTACTTC.

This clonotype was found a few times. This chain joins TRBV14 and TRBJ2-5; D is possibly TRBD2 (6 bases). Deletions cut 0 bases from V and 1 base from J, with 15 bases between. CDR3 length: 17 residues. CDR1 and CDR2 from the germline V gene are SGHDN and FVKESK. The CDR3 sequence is CASSQEWDWRGQETQYF. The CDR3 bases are TGTGCCAGCAGCCAAGAGTGGGATTGGAGGGGCCAAGAGACCCAGTACTTC.

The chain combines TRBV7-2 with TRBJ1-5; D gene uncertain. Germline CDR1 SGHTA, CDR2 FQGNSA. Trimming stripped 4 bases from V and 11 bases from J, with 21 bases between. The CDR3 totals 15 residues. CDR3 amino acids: CASSSKKRNQETQHF. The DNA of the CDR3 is TGTGCCAGCAGCTCGAAGAAGCGGAACCAAGAGACCCAGCATTTT.

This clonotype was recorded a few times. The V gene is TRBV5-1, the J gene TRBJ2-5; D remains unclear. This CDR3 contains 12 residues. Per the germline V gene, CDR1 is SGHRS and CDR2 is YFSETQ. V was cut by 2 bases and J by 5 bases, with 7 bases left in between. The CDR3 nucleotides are TGCGCCAGCAGCTTTTCGACGGAGACCCAGTACTTC. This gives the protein CASSFSTETQYF.

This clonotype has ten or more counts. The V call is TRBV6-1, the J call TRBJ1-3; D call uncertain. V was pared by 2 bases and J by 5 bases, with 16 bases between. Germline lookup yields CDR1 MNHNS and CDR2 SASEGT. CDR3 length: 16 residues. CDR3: CASSESRLYGRNTIYF. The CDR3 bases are TGTGCCAGCAGTGAATCCAGGTTATACGGTCGAAACACCATATATTTT.

Here the CDR3 reads CSASNPSGELFF. In DNA form, the CDR3 reads TGCAGTGCTAGTAATCCTAGCGGGGAGCTGTTTTTT. The chain employs TRBV20-1 and TRBJ2-2; D is unclear. The germline gives CDR1 DFQATT, CDR2 SNEGSKA (reference sequence). Trimming shortened V by 3 bases and J by 7 bases, and 9 bases separated the two germline ends. The CDR3 length is 12 residues.

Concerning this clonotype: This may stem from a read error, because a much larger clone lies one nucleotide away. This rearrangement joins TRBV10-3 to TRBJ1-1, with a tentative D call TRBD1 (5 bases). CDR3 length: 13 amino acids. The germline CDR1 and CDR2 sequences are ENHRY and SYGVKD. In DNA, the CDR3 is TGTGCCAGCAGTACAGGAAGGCTACCTGAAGCTTTCTTT. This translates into CASSTGRLPEAFF.

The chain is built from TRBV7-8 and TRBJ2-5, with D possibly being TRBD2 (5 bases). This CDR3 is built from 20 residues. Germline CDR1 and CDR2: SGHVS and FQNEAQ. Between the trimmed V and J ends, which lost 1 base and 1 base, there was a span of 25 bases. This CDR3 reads CASSLGASSRLPSPQETQYF. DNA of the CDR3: TGTGCCAGCAGCTTAGGGGCTAGCTCTCGACTCCCTAGCCCCCAAGAGACCCAGTACTTC.